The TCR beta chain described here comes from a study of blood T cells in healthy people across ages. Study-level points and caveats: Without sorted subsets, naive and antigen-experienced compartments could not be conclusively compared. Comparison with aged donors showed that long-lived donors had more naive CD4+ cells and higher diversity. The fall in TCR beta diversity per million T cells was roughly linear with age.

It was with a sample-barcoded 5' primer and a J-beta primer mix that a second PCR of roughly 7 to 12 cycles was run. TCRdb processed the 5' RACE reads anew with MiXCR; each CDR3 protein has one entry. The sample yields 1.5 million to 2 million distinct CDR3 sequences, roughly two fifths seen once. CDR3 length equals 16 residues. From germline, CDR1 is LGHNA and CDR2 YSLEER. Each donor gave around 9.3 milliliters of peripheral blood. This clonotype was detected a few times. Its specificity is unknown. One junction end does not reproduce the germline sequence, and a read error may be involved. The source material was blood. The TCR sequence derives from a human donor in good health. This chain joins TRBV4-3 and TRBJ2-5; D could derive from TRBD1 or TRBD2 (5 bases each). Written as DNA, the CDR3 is TGCGCCAGCAGCCCAAGTGCCGGGACCCAGCAAGGGACCCAGTACTTC. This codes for CASSPSAGTQQGTQYF.